This T cell receptor beta chain was sequenced in a study of cytomegalovirus exposure and HLA in healthy donors. With respect to this clone: Antigen specificity is unknown.

General study findings and limits: Both high specificity and high sensitivity reportedly marked the classifier's diagnosis of cytomegalovirus status. After further analysis at a later stage, roughly 16,000 TCR beta sequences were associated with HLA alleles at 0.05 false discovery rate. When analyzed later, a missense DCLRE1C variant was found to be linked to TCR beta V- and J-gene trimming.

Primers for the PCR totalled 60 Vbeta and 13 Jbeta. The assay was immunoSEQ multiplex PCR, and TCRdb's table has in-frame clones only and misses some. The sample contains about 89,000 clones, roughly 80% of which appear only once. Donors likely had unrecorded immune exposures despite being nominally healthy when sampled. Material: PBMCs. The receptor was derived from a man younger than 45 in good health and CMV-seronegative.

CDR3 region: CASSPSEGRYTF. Written as DNA, the CDR3 is TGTGCCAGCAGCCCCTCGGAGGGGCGCTACACCTTC. The chain uses TRBV11-2 and TRBJ1-2; D might be TRBD1 (5 bases). The length of the CDR3 is 12 residues. Germline assignment: CDR1 SGHAT and CDR2 FQNNGV. V lost 5 bases and J 9 bases, leaving 13 bases between the germline ends.